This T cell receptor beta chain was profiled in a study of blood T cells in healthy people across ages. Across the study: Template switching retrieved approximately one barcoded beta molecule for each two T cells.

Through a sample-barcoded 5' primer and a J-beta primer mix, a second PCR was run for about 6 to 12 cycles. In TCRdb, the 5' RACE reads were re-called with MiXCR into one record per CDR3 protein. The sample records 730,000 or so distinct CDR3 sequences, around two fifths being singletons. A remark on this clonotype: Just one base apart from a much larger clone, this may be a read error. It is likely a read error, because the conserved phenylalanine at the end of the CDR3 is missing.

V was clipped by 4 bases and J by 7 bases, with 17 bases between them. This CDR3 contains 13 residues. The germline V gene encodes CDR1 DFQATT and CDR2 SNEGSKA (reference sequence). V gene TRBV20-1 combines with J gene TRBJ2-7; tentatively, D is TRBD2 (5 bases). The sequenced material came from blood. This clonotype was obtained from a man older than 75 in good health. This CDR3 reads CSATGNSYNEQYL. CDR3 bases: TGCAGTGCTACCGGGAACTCCTACAATGAGCAGTACCTC.